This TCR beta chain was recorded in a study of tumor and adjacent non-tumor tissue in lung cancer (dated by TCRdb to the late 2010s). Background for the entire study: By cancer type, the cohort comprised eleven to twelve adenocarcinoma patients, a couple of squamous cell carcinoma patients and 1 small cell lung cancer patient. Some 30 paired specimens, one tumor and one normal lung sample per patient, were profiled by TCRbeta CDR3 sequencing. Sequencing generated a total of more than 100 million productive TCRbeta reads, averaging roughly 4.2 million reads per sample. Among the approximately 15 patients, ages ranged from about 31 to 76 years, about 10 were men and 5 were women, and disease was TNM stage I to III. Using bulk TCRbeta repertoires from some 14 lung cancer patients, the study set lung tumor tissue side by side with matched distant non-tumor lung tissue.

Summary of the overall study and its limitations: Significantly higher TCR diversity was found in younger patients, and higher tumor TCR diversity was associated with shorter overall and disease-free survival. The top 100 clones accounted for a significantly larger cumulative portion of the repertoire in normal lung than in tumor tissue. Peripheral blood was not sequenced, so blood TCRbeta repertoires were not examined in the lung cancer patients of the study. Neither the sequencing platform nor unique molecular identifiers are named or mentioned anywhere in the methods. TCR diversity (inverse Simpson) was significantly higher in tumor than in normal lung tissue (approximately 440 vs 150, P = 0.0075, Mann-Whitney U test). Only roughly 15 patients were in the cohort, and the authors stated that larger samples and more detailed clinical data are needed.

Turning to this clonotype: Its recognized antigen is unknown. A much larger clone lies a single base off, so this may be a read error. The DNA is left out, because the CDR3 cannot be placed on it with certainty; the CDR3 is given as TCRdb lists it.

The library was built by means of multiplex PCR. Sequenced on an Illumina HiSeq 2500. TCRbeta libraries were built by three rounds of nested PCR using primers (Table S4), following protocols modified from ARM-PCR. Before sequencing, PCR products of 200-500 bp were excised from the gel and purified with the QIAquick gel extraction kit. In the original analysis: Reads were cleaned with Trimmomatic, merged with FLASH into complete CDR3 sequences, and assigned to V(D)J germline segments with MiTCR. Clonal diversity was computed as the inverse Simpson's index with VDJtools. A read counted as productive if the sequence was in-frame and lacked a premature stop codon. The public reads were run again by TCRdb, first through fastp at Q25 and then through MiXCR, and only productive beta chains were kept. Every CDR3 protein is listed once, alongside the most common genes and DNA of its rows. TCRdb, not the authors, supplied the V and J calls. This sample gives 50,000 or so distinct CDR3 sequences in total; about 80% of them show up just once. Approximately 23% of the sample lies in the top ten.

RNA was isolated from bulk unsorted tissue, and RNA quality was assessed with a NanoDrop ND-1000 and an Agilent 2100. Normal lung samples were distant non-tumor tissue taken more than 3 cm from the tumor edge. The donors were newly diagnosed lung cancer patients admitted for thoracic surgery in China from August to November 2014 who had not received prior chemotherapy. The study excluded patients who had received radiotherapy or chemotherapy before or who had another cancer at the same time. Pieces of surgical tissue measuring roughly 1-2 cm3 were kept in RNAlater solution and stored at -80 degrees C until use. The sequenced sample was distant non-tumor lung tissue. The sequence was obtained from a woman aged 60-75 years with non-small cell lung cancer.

The CDR3 corresponds to CASSFVAGGTDTHYF. The chain is encoded by TRBV7-9 joined to TRBJ2-3; the D call in the table, TRBD2, was not verified against the DNA. Spanning cysteine to phenylalanine, the CDR3 consists of 15 amino acids. CDR1 and CDR2 were assigned from the germline V gene (reference sequence) as SEHNR and FQNEAQ.